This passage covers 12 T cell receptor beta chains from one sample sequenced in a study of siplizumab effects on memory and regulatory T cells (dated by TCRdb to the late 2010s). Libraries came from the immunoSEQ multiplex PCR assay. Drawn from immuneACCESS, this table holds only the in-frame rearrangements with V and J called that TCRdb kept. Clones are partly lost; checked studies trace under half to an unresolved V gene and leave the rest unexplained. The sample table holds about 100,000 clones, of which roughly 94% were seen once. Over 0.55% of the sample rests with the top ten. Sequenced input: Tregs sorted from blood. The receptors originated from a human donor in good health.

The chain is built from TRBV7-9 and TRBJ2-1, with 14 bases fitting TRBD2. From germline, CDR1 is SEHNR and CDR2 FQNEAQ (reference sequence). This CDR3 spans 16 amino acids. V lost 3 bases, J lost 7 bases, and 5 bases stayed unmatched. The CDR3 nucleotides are TGTGCCAGCAGCTTTCTCGGACTAGCGGGAGGAAATGAGCAGTTCTTC. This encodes CASSFLGLAGGNEQFF.

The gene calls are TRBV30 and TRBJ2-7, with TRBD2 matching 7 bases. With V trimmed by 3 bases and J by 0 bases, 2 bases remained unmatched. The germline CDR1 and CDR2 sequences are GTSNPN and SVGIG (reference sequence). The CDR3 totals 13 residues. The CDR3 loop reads CAWSIAGSYEQYF. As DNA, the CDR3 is TGTGCCTGGAGCATAGCGGGCTCCTACGAGCAGTACTTC.

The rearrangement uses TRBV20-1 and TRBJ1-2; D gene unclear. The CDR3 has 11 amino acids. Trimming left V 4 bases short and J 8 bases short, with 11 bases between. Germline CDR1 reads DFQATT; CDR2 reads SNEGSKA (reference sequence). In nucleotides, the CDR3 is TGCAGTGCTATGTCCTCTTACGGCTACACCTTC. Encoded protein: CSAMSSYGYTF.

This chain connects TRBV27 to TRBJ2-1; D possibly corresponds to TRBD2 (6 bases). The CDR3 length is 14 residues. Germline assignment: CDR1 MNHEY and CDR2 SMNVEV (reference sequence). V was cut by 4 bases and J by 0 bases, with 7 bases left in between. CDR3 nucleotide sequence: TGTGCCAGCAGTTCCGGGGGCTCCTACAATGAGCAGTTCTTC. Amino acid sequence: CASSSGGSYNEQFF.

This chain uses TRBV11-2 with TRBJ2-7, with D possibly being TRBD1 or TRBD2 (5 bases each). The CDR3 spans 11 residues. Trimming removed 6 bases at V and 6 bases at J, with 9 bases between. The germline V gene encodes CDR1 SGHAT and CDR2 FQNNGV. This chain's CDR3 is CASRAGAEQYF. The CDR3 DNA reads TGTGCCAGCAGGGCCGGGGCCGAGCAGTACTTC.

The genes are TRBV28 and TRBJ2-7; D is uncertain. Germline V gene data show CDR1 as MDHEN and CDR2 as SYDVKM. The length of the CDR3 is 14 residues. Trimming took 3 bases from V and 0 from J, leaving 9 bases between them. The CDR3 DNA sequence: TGTGCCAGCAGTTTTCGCCCCAGCTCCTACGAGCAGTACTTC. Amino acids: CASSFRPSSYEQYF.

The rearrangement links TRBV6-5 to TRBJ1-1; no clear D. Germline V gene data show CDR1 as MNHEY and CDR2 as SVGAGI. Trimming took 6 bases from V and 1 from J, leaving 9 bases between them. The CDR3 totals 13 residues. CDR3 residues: CASSYTENTEAFF. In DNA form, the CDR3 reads TGTGCCAGCAGCTATACAGAGAACACTGAAGCTTTCTTT.

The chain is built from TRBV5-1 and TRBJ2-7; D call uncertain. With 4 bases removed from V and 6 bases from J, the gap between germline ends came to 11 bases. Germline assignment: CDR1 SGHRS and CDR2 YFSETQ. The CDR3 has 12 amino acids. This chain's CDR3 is CASSLTPPEQYF. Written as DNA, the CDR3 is TGCGCCAGCAGCCTCACTCCTCCCGAGCAGTACTTC.

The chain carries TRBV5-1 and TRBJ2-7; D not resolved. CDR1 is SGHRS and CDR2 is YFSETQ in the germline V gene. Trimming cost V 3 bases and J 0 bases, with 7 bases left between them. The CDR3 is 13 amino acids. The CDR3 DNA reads TGCGCCAGCAGCTCCGGGCGCTCCTACGAGCAGTACTTC. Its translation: CASSSGRSYEQYF.

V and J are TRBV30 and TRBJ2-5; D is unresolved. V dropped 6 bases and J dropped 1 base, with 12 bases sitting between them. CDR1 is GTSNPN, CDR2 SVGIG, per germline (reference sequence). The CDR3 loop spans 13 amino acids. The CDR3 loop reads CACVLNPQETQYF. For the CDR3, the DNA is TGTGCCTGCGTACTCAACCCCCAAGAGACCCAGTACTTC.

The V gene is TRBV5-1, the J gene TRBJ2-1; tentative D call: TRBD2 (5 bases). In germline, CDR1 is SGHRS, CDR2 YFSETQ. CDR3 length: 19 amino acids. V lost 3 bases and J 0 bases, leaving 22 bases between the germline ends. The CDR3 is CASSSRRSTRLSSYNEQFF. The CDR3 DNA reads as TGCGCCAGCAGCTCCCGGCGGAGTACTAGACTAAGCTCCTACAATGAGCAGTTCTTC.

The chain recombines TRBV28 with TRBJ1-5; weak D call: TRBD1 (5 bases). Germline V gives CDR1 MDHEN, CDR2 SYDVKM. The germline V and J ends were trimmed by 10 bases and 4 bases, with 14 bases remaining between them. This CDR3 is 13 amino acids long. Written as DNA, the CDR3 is TGTGCCACAAAACCCGAGGGGAATCAGCCCCAGCATTTT. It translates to CATKPEGNQPQHF.